The 10 T cell receptor beta chains presented below share a single source sample, sequenced in a study of T cell responses to AZD1222 COVID-19 vaccine. Sequenced by immunoSEQ multiplex PCR; TCRdb stores in-frame clones only, minus some. The repertoire consists of 100,000 to 140,000 clones, with around 92% occurring once and the leading ten covering under 9.5%. The material was peripheral blood, obtained 28 days after the second AZD1222 dose. These receptors were collected from an adult who received the AZD1222 COVID-19 vaccine.

This rearrangement joins TRBV5-8 to TRBJ1-1; no reliable D call. Per the germline V gene, CDR1 is SGHTS and CDR2 is YDEGEE. This CDR3 spans 13 amino acids. Trimming removed 2 bases at V and 0 bases at J, with 5 bases between. CDR3 coding DNA: TGTGCCAGCAGCTTAGGGCTGAACACTGAAGCTTTCTTT. This sequence encodes CASSLGLNTEAFF.

The chain joins TRBV2 to TRBJ1-6, with 7 nucleotides matching TRBD1. The CDR3 loop spans 14 amino acids. Germline V gives CDR1 SNHLY, CDR2 FYNNEI. J lost 11 bases, V lost 2 bases, and 6 bases had no gene match. The CDR3 DNA follows: TGTGCCAGCAGTGAACGACAGGGATGGACACCCCTCCACTTT. Translated: CASSERQGWTPLHF.

The chain has TRBV19 and TRBJ1-5; D remains unclear. The CDR3 contains 15 residues. In germline, CDR1 is LNHDA, CDR2 SQIVND (reference sequence). V was trimmed by 6 bases and J by 3 bases, leaving 15 bases between them. For the CDR3, the DNA is TGTGCCAGTAGGGAAGGCCTTACCTTCAATCAGCCCCAGCATTTT. Its translation: CASREGLTFNQPQHF.

This chain joins TRBV6-5 and TRBJ1-2; no clear D. The CDR3 loop spans 14 amino acids. Trimming stripped 0 bases from V and 7 bases from J, with 12 bases between. The germline V gene encodes CDR1 MNHEY and CDR2 SVGAGI. The CDR3 bases are TGTGCCAGCAGTTACTCGATGGAGTCGGTTGGCTACACCTTC. Amino acid sequence: CASSYSMESVGYTF.

The chain has TRBV19 and TRBJ2-7, with 12 bases aligning to TRBD1. With V trimmed by 5 bases and J by 4 bases, 15 bases remained unmatched. Germline V gene lookup returns CDR1 LNHDA and CDR2 SQIVND (reference sequence). This CDR3 contains 18 residues. The CDR3 loop is CASSPIAAGTGGVYEQYF. The CDR3 DNA sequence: TGTGCCAGTAGTCCCATAGCGGCAGGGACAGGGGGCGTTTACGAGCAGTACTTC.

The CDR3 loop reads CASSPPGGQPYEQYF. In DNA form, the CDR3 reads TGTGCCAGCTCACCGCCTGGGGGACAGCCCTACGAGCAGTACTTC. The rearrangement joins TRBV18 to TRBJ2-7; 7 bases are shared with TRBD1. Germline CDR1 and CDR2: KGHSH and LQKENI. V was pared by 3 bases and J by 2 bases, with 7 bases of the junction left unmatched. CDR3 length: 15 residues.

The V call is TRBV19, the J call TRBJ1-5; D may be TRBD1 (5 bases). The CDR3 is 15 residues long. V shed 7 bases and J shed 1 base, with 14 bases lying between them. Per the germline V gene, CDR1 is LNHDA and CDR2 is SQIVND (reference sequence). The chain's CDR3 is CASNGAGTSNQPQHF. For the CDR3, the DNA is TGTGCCAGTAATGGGGCAGGGACGAGCAATCAGCCCCAGCATTTT.

J is TRBJ1-1 and V is TRBV18; no definite D call. The CDR3 is 16 amino acids. The ends were cut back, 3 bases at V and 3 bases at J, with 17 bases in the middle. Germline CDR1 and CDR2: KGHSH and LQKENI. CDR3 sequence: CASSPVDLDLDTEAFF. In DNA form, the CDR3 reads TGTGCCAGCTCACCCGTAGACCTCGATTTGGACACTGAAGCTTTCTTT. The full variable domain, completed using reference TRBV18 and TRBJ1-1, is NAGVMQNPRHLVRRRGQEARLRCSPMKGHSHVYWYRQLPEEGLKFMVYLQKENIIDESGMPKERFSAEFPKEGPSILRIQQVVRGDSAAYFCASSPVDLDLDTEAFFGQGTRLTVV.

The rearrangement joins TRBV7-6 to TRBJ1-6; 9 nucleotides align to TRBD1. CDR1 and CDR2 from the germline V gene are SGHVS and FNYEAQ. The CDR3 length is 15 residues. Unmatched junction bases numbered 8, after V lost 5 bases and J lost 9 bases. CDR3 protein: CASSAATGGLSPLHF. The CDR3 nucleotides read TGTGCCAGCAGCGCAGCCACAGGGGGCCTTTCACCCCTCCACTTT.

CDR3 residues: CASSFARSGNTIYF. Written as DNA, the CDR3 is TGTGCCAGCAGCTTTGCCAGGTCTGGAAACACCATATATTTT. V gene TRBV7-9 combines with J gene TRBJ1-3; the D is unclear. Germline V gene lookup returns CDR1 SEHNR and CDR2 FQNEAQ (reference sequence). The CDR3 length is 14 residues. Trimming took 3 bases from V and 1 from J, leaving 7 bases between them.